This T cell receptor beta chain was sequenced in a study of graft-versus-host responses after intestinal transplantation. The germline V gene has CDR1 SQVTM and CDR2 ANQGSEA. This CDR3 has 12 amino acids. V was clipped by 3 bases and J by 1 base, with 5 bases between them. A note on this clone: Its cognate antigen is unknown.

Sequencing was performed with immunoSEQ multiplex PCR; in TCRdb, only in-frame clones are kept and a portion is missing. The table has roughly 100,000 clones, roughly 93% seen once. Points from the study as a whole: There were GvH clones found in recipient marrow, and some of them appeared first in ileum or blood.

The J gene is TRBJ2-3, the V gene TRBV29-1; D remains ambiguous. The source is a human donor who received an intestinal transplant. This specimen was unstimulated CD8+ T cells sorted from spleen or lymph node cells, taken before intestinal transplant. The DNA of the CDR3 is TGCAGCGTTGATTTAGGCACAGATACGCAGTATTTT. This translates into CSVDLGTDTQYF.